Sequencing of this T cell receptor beta chain was carried out in a study of cytomegalovirus exposure and HLA in healthy donors. It was with 60 Vbeta and 13 Jbeta primers that the PCR ran. This table comes from immunoSEQ multiplex PCR, and its TCRdb copy is limited to in-frame clones, with some not included. This sample yields 150,000 to 200,000 clones, of which roughly 80% are seen a single time; 2.5% to 4% belongs to the top ten. V shed 6 bases and J 3 bases; nucleotides not matched to a gene: 19. This CDR3 comprises 19 residues. The V gene's germline CDR1 is MDHEN and CDR2 SYDVKM. The receptor was isolated from a female donor in good health and CMV-seronegative. Sequenced material: PBMCs. The chain links TRBV28 to TRBJ2-5; 10 positions agree with TRBD1. In DNA form, the CDR3 reads TGTGCCAGCAGCATCAGGGCCGGGACAGGGGCGATTTTCGAAGAGACCCAGTACTTC. This translates into CASSIRAGTGAIFEETQYF.